Listed here are 24 T cell receptor beta chains from one sample, sequenced in a study of Ad26.COV2.S vaccination and SARS-CoV-2 variants. Sequenced by immunoSEQ multiplex PCR; TCRdb stores in-frame clones only, minus some. Of 200,000 to 250,000 clones in the sample, 85% to 90% were seen once. Treatment here: 19 received Ad26.COV2.S at low or high dose, single or two shots; five or six received placebo; per-sample allocation not given. Sample collection was performed on day 63 after the first vaccine or placebo injection. Source: peripheral blood, taken in a trial of Ad26.COV2.S vaccine versus placebo. These receptors were collected from a person between 18 and 65 years old who received the Ad26.COV2.S COVID-19 vaccine or a placebo.

This clone was counted at least ten times. This rearrangement joins TRBV2 to TRBJ1-1; tentative D call: TRBD1 (6 bases). Germline V gene sequence: CDR1 SNHLY, CDR2 FYNNEI. V was clipped by 3 bases and J by 4 bases, with 12 bases between them. The CDR3 length is 14 residues. CDR3 DNA: TGTGCCAGCAGTGAGGCCAGGGGTGGCACTGAAGCTTTCTTT. Protein product: CASSEARGGTEAFF.

CDR3 coding DNA: TGTGCCAGCAGCTTAGCAGGGGTAGCCTACAATGAGCAGTTCTTC. This codes for CASSLAGVAYNEQFF. The gene calls are TRBV11-3 and TRBJ2-1; perhaps TRBD1 as D (6 bases). V shed 1 base and J shed 2 bases, with 9 bases lying between them. The CDR3 is made up of 15 amino acids. Germline assignment: CDR1 SGHNT and CDR2 YENEEA.

This chain connects TRBV4-3 to TRBJ2-7, with 8 bases matching TRBD2. Unmatched junction bases numbered 2, after V lost 1 base and J lost 3 bases. The CDR3 consists of 14 residues. CDR1 and CDR2 from the germline V gene are LGHNA and YSLEER. The CDR3 region is CASSQAGGNYEQYF. Here the CDR3 DNA reads TGCGCCAGCAGCCAAGCGGGGGGGAACTACGAGCAGTACTTC.

The chain couples TRBV25-1 to TRBJ2-3, with D unclear. Germline CDR1 reads MGHDK; CDR2 reads SYGVNS. The CDR3 has 13 amino acids. With 2 bases removed from V and 2 bases from J, the gap between germline ends came to 5 bases. CDR3 DNA sequence: TGTGCCAGCAGTGAACTCGCCACAGATACGCAGTATTTT. It encodes CASSELATDTQYF.

This chain connects TRBV4-2 to TRBJ2-7; D remains unclear. Germline lookup yields CDR1 LGHNA and CDR2 YNFKEQ. The CDR3 is made up of 15 amino acids. Trimming took 2 bases from V and 3 from J, leaving 14 bases between them. The DNA of the CDR3 is TGTGCCAGCAGCCAACCCGATTATAATGTCTACGAGCAGTACTTC. The encoded protein is CASSQPDYNVYEQYF.

The rearrangement joins TRBV6-2 or TRBV6-3 to TRBJ1-2; TRBD1 aligns across 7 bases. The CDR3 sequence is 15 residues long. V lost 5 bases and J lost 2; bases outside the gene matches: 8. The germline V gene encodes CDR1 MNHEY and CDR2 SVGEGT. Here the CDR3 DNA reads TGTGCCAGCAGTGTACAGGGGCTTCCGAACTATGGCTACACCTTC. Translation gives CASSVQGLPNYGYTF.

This clone was recorded only once. J is TRBJ2-5 and V is TRBV28; TRBD2 matches 8 bases. V lost 7 bases and J lost 3; bases outside the gene matches: 10. The CDR3 loop spans 15 amino acids. Looked up from germline, CDR1 is MDHEN and CDR2 is SYDVKM. This chain's CDR3 is CASIPRGTREETQYF. CDR3 sequence (DNA): TGTGCCAGCATCCCTAGGGGGACTAGGGAAGAGACCCAGTACTTC.

The J gene is TRBJ1-2, the V gene TRBV27; TRBD1 matches at 8 bases. V gave up 5 bases and J gave up 2 bases; unmatched junction bases: 7. Looked up from germline, CDR1 is MNHEY and CDR2 is SMNVEV (reference sequence). The CDR3 has 15 residues. CDR3 coding DNA: TGTGCCAGCAGTCGAATCGGACAGGGAAACTATGGCTACACCTTC. Its protein product is CASSRIGQGNYGYTF.

For the CDR3, the DNA is TGTGCCAGCTCACCCCTAAGACAGGGTCTGGGAAACACCATATATTTT. It translates to CASSPLRQGLGNTIYF. V gene TRBV18 combines with J gene TRBJ1-3; TRBD1 aligns across 7 bases. The V gene end was trimmed by 3 bases and the J gene end by 4 bases; junction bases not matched to a gene: 9. Germline V gene sequence: CDR1 KGHSH, CDR2 LQKENI. The CDR3 contains 16 residues.

The CDR3 bases are TGTGCCAGCAGCCTTGCGACAGAAATGAACACTGAAGCTTTCTTT. Its translation is CASSLATEMNTEAFF. The rearrangement uses TRBV5-6 and TRBJ1-1, with D perhaps TRBD1 (5 bases). Germline V gene sequence: CDR1 SGHDT, CDR2 YYEEEE. This CDR3 has 15 residues. The V end was cut by 4 bases, the J end by 0 bases, with 13 bases between.

The CDR3 sequence: CAIRGGTEAFF. In nucleotides, the CDR3 is TGTGCCATCAGGGGCGGTACTGAAGCTTTCTTT. V usage is TRBV10-3 and J usage is TRBJ1-1; no reliable D call. This CDR3 is built from 11 residues. From germline, CDR1 is ENHRY and CDR2 SYGVKD. Trimming took 6 bases from V and 5 from J, leaving 7 bases between them.

This clone has a single count. The rearrangement uses TRBV11-2 and TRBJ2-1; D is perhaps TRBD2 (5 bases). CDR1 is SGHAT, CDR2 FQNNGV, per germline. With 3 bases removed from V and 8 bases from J, the gap between germline ends came to 14 bases. The CDR3 runs 14 residues. CDR3 sequence reads: CASSLVGDKDEQFF. DNA for the CDR3: TGTGCCAGCAGCTTGGTGGGAGATAAGGATGAGCAGTTCTTC.

The CDR3: CSVAGQGSSYEQYF. The CDR3 coding sequence is TGCAGCGTTGCAGGACAGGGGAGCTCCTACGAGCAGTACTTC. This chain joins TRBV29-1 and TRBJ2-7; 9 positions match TRBD1. Germline CDR1 and CDR2: SQVTM and ANQGSEA. The length of the CDR3 is 14 residues. The J segment lost 0 bases and the V segment lost 4 bases, leaving 4 bases of the junction unmatched.

The chain combines TRBV29-1 with TRBJ2-7; D not certain. This CDR3 comprises 11 residues. Germline-derived CDR1 and CDR2 are SQVTM and ANQGSEA. Trimming left V 0 bases short and J 3 bases short, with 3 bases between. CDR3 DNA sequence: TGCAGCGTTGAAGAATTCTACGAGCAGTACTTC. Translated: CSVEEFYEQYF.

V and J are TRBV5-6 and TRBJ1-1; D remains ambiguous. Trimming took 6 bases from V and 0 from J, leaving 18 bases between them. Germline V CDR1 and CDR2: SGHDT, YYEEEE. The CDR3 spans 16 residues. CDR3 sequence reads: CASTLSRGRMNTEAFF. In DNA, the CDR3 is TGTGCCAGCACCCTTAGCAGAGGCCGGATGAACACTGAAGCTTTCTTT.

This chain uses TRBV28 with TRBJ2-1, with TRBD2 identical over 8 bases. CDR1 is MDHEN, CDR2 SYDVKM, per germline. This CDR3 has 12 amino acids. With 6 bases clipped from V and 14 bases from J, the junction kept 9 bases outside the gene matches. CDR3 sequence (DNA): TGTGCCAGCAGCCCCGGGGGGGGAGAAGAGTTCTTC. It yields the protein CASSPGGGEEFF. The full variable domain, in which reference TRBV28 and TRBJ2-1 provide the parts outside the CDR3, is DVKVTQSSRYLVKRTGEKVFLECVQDMDHENMFWYRQDPGLGLRLIYFSYDVKMKEKGDIPEGYSVSREKKERFSLILESASTNQTSMYLCASSPGGGEEFFGPGTRLTVL.

The chain employs TRBV27 and TRBJ1-2; D is possibly TRBD1 (6 bases). V lost 8 bases, J lost 3 bases, and 10 bases lay in between. Germline assignment: CDR1 MNHEY and CDR2 SMNVEV (reference sequence). CDR3 length equals 12 residues. Here the CDR3 DNA reads TGTGCCAGCGGCAGGGGACACTATGGCTACACCTTC. Protein sequence: CASGRGHYGYTF.

The rearrangement joins TRBV30 to TRBJ2-5; TRBD2 matches at 7 bases. This CDR3 contains 14 residues. After removal of 0 bases from V and 5 bases from J, the junction contained 6 bases not matched to a gene. Germline loops: CDR1 GTSNPN, CDR2 SVGIG (reference sequence). The CDR3 spells CAWSVLMGGETQYF. CDR3 bases: TGTGCCTGGAGTGTACTAATGGGGGGGGAGACCCAGTACTTC.

The V and J genes are TRBV6-2 or TRBV6-3 and TRBJ2-4, with D perhaps matching TRBD1 (5 bases). This CDR3 is 16 amino acids long. V shed 6 bases and J shed 0 bases, with 15 bases lying between them. CDR1 MNHEY and CDR2 SVGEGT come from the germline V gene. This CDR3 reads CASSYNLDRAKNIQYF. CDR3 DNA sequence: TGTGCCAGCAGCTATAACCTAGACAGAGCCAAAAACATTCAGTACTTC.

This clone was detected only a few times. The rearrangement uses TRBV18 and TRBJ1-5; 7 bases map to TRBD1. The CDR3 sequence is 17 residues long. The germline CDR1 and CDR2 sequences are KGHSH and LQKENI. V dropped 4 bases and J dropped 1; count of bases not matched to a gene: 10. The CDR3 nucleotides are TGTGCCAGCTCACGAGGTACAGGGGCTGGGAGCAATCAGCCCCAGCATTTT. Translating gives CASSRGTGAGSNQPQHF.

The chain has TRBV28 and TRBJ2-2, with 7 bases that match TRBD2. Germline-derived CDR1 and CDR2 are MDHEN and SYDVKM. The CDR3 totals 15 residues. J lost 2 bases, V lost 7 bases, and 7 bases had no gene match. The CDR3 protein is CASKGKRGNTGELFF. The CDR3 DNA follows: TGTGCCAGCAAAGGGAAGCGGGGAAACACCGGGGAGCTGTTTTTT.

In this sample, this clone turned up once. The genes are TRBV2 and TRBJ2-1; perhaps TRBD2 as D (5 bases). This CDR3 has 17 residues. CDR1 is SNHLY, CDR2 FYNNEI, per germline. The ends were cut back, 3 bases at V and 3 bases at J, with 18 bases in the middle. The CDR3 DNA reads TGTGCCAGCAGTGACCCCCTACTAGGAAGGGACTACAATGAGCAGTTCTTC. Translating it yields CASSDPLLGRDYNEQFF.

V and J are TRBV6-1 and TRBJ1-6; 10 bases align to TRBD1. In germline, CDR1 is MNHNS, CDR2 SASEGT. The CDR3 contains 17 residues. V trimming: 2 bases; J trimming: 6 bases; junction bases outside the gene matches: 7. The CDR3 DNA follows: TGTGCCAGCAGTGAAAGGGGACAGGGGTTGATTAATTCACCCCTCCACTTT. Translation: CASSERGQGLINSPLHF.

V gene TRBV5-1 combines with J gene TRBJ2-1, with 14 bases that match TRBD2. Per germline, CDR1 SGHRS and CDR2 YFSETQ. J gave up 0 bases and V 4 bases, and 12 bases lay outside the gene matches. The CDR3 spans 20 residues. The CDR3 is CASSTGLAGGGISSYNEQFF. In DNA form, the CDR3 reads TGCGCCAGCAGCACCGGACTAGCGGGAGGCGGGATTAGCTCCTACAATGAGCAGTTCTTC.